This is a list of T cell receptor beta chains from one sample in a study of T cells expressing NK-cell markers. Reanalyzing the 5' RACE reads, TCRdb keeps one entry per CDR3 protein, without DNA. Its table lists around 21,000 distinct CDR3 sequences. The material sequenced was blood T cells: a sorted CD56 or NKG2C T cell subset, CD4+ or CD8+ T cells, or bulk PBMC T cells (not recorded which). These receptors came from a man aged 18-75 years in good health. CDR3s include the opening cysteine and the closing phenylalanine or tryptophan. Each record gives: clone size, V gene, J gene, CDR3 length, CDR3 protein. Clone sizes are given selectively: once, few, many, or a class where the clone is expanded.

>.|TRBV20-1|TRBJ2-7|13
CSAVRAGWGEQYF
>.|TRBV28|TRBJ2-1|13
CASSGVPVNEQFF
>.|TRBV10-2|TRBJ2-7|13
CASGDLGGKEQYF
>.|TRBV5-1|TRBJ2-3|14
CASSLGTGVDTQYF
>.|TRBV18|TRBJ2-1|13
CASSPLQGGEQFF
>.|TRBV28|TRBJ2-2|15
CASSLGGINTGELFF
>.|TRBV20-1|TRBJ2-1|12
CSARGYNNEQFF
>.|TRBV20-1|TRBJ2-3|11
CSARLTDTQYF
>.|TRBV4-3|TRBJ2-3|16
CASSQGTGVGTDTQYF
>.|TRBV6-1|TRBJ2-7|15
CASRAPGTSREGQYF
>.|TRBV11-2|TRBJ2-1|15
CASSLDGNSYNEQFF
>.|TRBV29-1|TRBJ1-5|12
CSVEGEGQPQHF
>.|TRBV20-1|TRBJ2-1|13
CSAPRLVGNEQFF
>.|TRBV20-1|TRBJ2-3|13
CSGTIAGTDTQYF
>.|TRBV7-6|TRBJ2-5|15
CASSLVGLMKETQYF
>.|TRBV6-5|TRBJ2-1|14
CASSYLHSYNEQFF
>.|TRBV6-5|TRBJ2-5|17
CASSYPPGQRQEGAQYF
>.|TRBV6-1|TRBJ2-1|15
CASSQPGTGHNEQFF
>.|TRBV6-2/TRBV6-3|TRBJ2-1|14
CASSTDEGVNEQFF
>.|TRBV20-1|TRBJ1-1|15
CSASRDRVFGTEAFF
>.|TRBV12-3/TRBV12-4|TRBJ1-4|14
CASSRQRANEKLFF
>.|TRBV27|TRBJ1-2|20
CASSSVPGQGATTLNYGYTF
>.|TRBV20-1|TRBJ2-1|13
CSARGETHNEQFF
>.|TRBV4-2|TRBJ2-1|14
CASSLGTDPNEQFF
>.|TRBV15|TRBJ2-3|17
CATSRDPGVRSTDTQYF
>.|TRBV7-9|TRBJ2-7|15
CASSSGLAEIYEQYF
>.|TRBV4-3|TRBJ1-6|17
CASSQDSRGRGNSPLHF
>.|TRBV5-8|TRBJ2-6|14
CASSLGPGANVLTF
>.|TRBV20-1|TRBJ2-5|14
CSARDTGGLETQYF
>.|TRBV6-2/TRBV6-3|TRBJ2-7|14
CASSSDRDPYEQYF
>.|TRBV10-3|TRBJ2-2|13
CAGGGGVTGELFF
>.|TRBV19|TRBJ2-7|14
CASRGGGHSYEQYF
>.|TRBV20-1|TRBJ2-7|14
CSARDTQRDYEQYF
>.|TRBV27|TRBJ2-5|15
CASSFFSGPQETQYF
>.|TRBV24-1|TRBJ2-1|17
CATSTWTSGSSYNEQFF
>.|TRBV28|TRBJ2-2|18
CASSLLIIAGTNTGELFF
>.|TRBV27|TRBJ1-2|15
CASSLARQGTAGYTF
>.|TRBV4-1|TRBJ2-1|19
CASSQRSGDLGLARNEQFF
>.|TRBV29-1|TRBJ1-1|13
CSAVQGMNTEAFF
>.|TRBV12-3/TRBV12-4|TRBJ2-2|14
CAIRVDEPTGELFF
>.|TRBV20-1|TRBJ2-4|15
CSAPQASSAKNIQYF
>.|TRBV14|TRBJ2-1|14
CASSQVPSRNEQFF
>.|TRBV6-5|TRBJ2-2|14
CASSYGLSTGELFF
>medium-sized|TRBV6-2/TRBV6-3|TRBJ2-7|16
CASSQQTSGRPNEQYF
>.|TRBV19|TRBJ1-5|15
CASSMGGYSNQPQHF
>.|TRBV6-2/TRBV6-3|TRBJ2-7|12
CASQTGDYEQYF
>.|TRBV29-1|TRBJ2-7|15
CSVESDRGGFYEQYF
>.|TRBV12-3/TRBV12-4|TRBJ2-7|16
CASSHTPGQGPYEQYF
>.|TRBV20-1|TRBJ2-7|12
CSASTGAYEQYF
>.|TRBV2|TRBJ1-5|16
CASSRGDLTSNQPQHF
>.|TRBV6-5|TRBJ2-7|14
CASSSLGVENEQYF
>.|TRBV10-3|TRBJ2-3|15
CAIREREGYTDTQYF
>.|TRBV19|TRBJ2-7|14
CASSRDRGGYEQYF